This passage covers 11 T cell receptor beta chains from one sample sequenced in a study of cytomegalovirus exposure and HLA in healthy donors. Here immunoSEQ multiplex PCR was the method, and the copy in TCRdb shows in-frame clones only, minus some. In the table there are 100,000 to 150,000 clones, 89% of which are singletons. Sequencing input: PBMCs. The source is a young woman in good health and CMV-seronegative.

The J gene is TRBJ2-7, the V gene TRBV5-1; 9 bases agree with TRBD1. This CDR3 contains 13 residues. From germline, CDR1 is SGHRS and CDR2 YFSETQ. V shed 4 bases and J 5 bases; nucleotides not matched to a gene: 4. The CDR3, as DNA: TGCGCCAGCAGCCCGGGACAGGGTAACGAGCAGTACTTC. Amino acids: CASSPGQGNEQYF.

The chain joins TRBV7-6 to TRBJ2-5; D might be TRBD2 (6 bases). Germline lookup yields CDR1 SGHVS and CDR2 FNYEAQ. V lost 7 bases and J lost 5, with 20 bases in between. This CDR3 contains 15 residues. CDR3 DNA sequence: TGTGCCAGCAACCCAGTCGGCGGGAATCTGGAGACCCAGTACTTC. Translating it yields CASNPVGGNLETQYF.

CDR3 residues: CASSLRDRYEQYF. The CDR3 coding sequence is TGCGCCAGCAGTCTCCGGGACAGATACGAGCAGTACTTC. The rearrangement links TRBV5-1 to TRBJ2-7, with TRBD1 matching 7 bases. Germline lookup yields CDR1 SGHRS and CDR2 YFSETQ. The length of the CDR3 is 13 residues. Unmatched junction bases numbered 6, after V lost 5 bases and J lost 4 bases.

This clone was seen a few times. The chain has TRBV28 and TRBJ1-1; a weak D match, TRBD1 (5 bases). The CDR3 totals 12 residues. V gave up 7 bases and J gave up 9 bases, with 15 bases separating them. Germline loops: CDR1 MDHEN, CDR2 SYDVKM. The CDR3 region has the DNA TGTGCCAGCAAGTCCGGCGACAGTAAAGCTTTCTTT. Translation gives CASKSGDSKAFF.

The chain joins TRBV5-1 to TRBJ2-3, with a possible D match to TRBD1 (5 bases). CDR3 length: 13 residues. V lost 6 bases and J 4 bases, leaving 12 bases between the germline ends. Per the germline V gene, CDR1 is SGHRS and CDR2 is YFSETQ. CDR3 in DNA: TGCGCCAGCAATCAGGGTCAGCCAGATACGCAGTATTTT. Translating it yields CASNQGQPDTQYF.

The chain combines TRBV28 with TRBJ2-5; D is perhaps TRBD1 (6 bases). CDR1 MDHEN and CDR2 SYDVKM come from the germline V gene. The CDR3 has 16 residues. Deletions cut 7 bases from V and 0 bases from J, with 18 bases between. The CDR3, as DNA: TGTGCCAGCAAATCCCAGGGGCGGAAGTACCAAGAGACCCAGTACTTC. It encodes CASKSQGRKYQETQYF.

For the CDR3, the DNA is TGTGCCAGCAGCAGAGGCGATCACAATCGGGGCTACACCTTC. It specifies CASSRGDHNRGYTF. This sequence joins TRBV7-8 and TRBJ1-2; D unclear. The CDR3 extends over 14 amino acids. Trimming removed 5 bases from V and 8 bases from J, with 18 bases in between. Germline CDR1 reads SGHVS; CDR2 reads FQNEAQ.

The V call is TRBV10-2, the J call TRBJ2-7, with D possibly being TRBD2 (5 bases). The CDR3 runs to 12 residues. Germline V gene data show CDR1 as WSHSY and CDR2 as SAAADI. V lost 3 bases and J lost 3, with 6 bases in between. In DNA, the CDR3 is TGCGCCAGCAGTGACGAGGGCTACGAGCAGTACTTC. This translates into CASSDEGYEQYF.

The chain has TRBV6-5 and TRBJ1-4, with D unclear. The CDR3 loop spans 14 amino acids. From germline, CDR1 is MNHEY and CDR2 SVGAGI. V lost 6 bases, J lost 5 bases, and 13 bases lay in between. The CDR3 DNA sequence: TGTGCCAGCAGCCTCACATTAACAAATGAAAAACTGTTTTTT. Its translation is CASSLTLTNEKLFF.

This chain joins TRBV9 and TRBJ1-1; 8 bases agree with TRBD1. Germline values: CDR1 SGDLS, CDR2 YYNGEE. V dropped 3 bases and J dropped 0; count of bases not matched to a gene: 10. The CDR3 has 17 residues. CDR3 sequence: CASSADRGGEMNTEAFF. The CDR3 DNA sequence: TGTGCCAGCAGCGCCGACAGGGGTGGGGAGATGAACACTGAAGCTTTCTTT.

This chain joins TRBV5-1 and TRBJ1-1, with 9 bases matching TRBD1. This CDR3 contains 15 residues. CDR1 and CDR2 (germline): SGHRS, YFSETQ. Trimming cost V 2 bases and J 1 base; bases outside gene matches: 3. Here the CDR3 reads CASSLQGAPNTEAFF. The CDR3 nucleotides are TGCGCCAGCAGCTTACAGGGGGCCCCGAACACTGAAGCTTTCTTT.